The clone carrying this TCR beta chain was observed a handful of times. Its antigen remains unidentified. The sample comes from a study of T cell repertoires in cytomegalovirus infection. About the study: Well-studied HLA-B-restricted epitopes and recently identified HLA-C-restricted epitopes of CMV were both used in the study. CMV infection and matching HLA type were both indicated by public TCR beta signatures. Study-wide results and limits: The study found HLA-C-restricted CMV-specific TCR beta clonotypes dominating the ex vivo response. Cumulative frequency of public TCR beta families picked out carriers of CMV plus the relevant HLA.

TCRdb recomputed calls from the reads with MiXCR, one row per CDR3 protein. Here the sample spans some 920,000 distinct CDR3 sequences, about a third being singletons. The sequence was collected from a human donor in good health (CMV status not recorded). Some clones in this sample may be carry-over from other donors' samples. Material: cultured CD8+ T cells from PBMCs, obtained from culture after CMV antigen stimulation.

The CDR3 nucleotides are TGCAGTGCTCGACGACTAGCTCGAGAGACCCAGTACTTC. Residues: CSARRLARETQYF. This chain connects TRBV20-1 to TRBJ2-5, with 7 bases aligning to TRBD2. After removal of 5 bases from V and 4 bases from J, the junction contained 7 bases not matched to a gene. This CDR3 spans 13 amino acids. Germline values: CDR1 DFQATT, CDR2 SNEGSKA (reference sequence).